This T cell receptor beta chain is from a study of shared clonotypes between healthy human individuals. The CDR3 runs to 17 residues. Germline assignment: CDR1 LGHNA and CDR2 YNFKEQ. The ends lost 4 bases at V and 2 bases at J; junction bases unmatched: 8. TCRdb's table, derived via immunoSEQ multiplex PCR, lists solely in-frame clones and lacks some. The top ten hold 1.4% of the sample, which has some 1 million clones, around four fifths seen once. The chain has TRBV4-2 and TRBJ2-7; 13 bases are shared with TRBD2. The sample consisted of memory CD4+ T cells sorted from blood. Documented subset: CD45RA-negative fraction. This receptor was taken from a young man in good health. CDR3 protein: CASSPEQGTSGTYEQYF. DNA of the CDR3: TGTGCCAGCAGCCCCGAACAAGGGACTAGCGGGACCTACGAGCAGTACTTC.